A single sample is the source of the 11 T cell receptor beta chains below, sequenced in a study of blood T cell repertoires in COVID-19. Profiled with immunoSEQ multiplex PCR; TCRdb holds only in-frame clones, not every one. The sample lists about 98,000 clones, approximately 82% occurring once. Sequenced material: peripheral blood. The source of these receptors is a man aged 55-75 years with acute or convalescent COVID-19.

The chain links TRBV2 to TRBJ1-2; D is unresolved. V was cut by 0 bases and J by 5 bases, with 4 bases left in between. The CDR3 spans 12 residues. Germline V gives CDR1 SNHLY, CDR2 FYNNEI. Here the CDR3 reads CASSEAGYGYTF. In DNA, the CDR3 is TGTGCCAGCAGTGAAGCCGGGTATGGCTACACCTTC.

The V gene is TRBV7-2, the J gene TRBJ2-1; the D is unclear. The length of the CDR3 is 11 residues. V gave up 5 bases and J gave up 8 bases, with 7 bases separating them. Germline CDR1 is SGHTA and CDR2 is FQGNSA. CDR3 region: CASSLNYEQFF. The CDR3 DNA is TGTGCCAGCAGCCTAAACTATGAGCAGTTCTTC.

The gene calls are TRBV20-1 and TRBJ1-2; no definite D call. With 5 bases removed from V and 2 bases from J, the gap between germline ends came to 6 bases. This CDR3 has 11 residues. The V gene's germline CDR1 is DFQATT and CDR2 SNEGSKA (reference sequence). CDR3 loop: CSAAGNYGYTF. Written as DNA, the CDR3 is TGCAGTGCTGCCGGGAACTATGGCTACACCTTC.

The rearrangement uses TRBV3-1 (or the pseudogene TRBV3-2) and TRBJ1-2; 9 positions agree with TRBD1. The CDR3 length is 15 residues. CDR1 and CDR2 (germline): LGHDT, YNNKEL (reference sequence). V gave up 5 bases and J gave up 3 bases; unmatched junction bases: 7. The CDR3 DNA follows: TGTGCCAGCAGCGGAACAGGGGGCCGCGACTATGGCTACACCTTC. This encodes CASSGTGGRDYGYTF.

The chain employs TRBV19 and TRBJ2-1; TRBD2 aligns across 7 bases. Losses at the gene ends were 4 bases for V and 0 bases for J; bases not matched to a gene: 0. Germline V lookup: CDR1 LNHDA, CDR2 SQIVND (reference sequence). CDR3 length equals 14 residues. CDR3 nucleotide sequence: TGTGCCAGTAGTACTAGCGGCTCCTACAATGAGCAGTTCTTC. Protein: CASSTSGSYNEQFF.

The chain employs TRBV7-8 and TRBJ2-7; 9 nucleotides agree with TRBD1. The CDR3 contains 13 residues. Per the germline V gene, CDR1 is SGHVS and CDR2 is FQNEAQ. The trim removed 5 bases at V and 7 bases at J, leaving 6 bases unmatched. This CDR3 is CASSPRTGEEQYF. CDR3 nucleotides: TGTGCCAGCAGCCCCAGGACAGGGGAAGAGCAGTACTTC.

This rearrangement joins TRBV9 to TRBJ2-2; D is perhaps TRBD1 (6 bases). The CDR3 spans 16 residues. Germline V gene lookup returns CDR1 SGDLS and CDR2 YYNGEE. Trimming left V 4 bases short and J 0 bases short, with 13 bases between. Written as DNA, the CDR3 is TGTGCCAGCAGCCCTTGGGCAGGGGCGAACACCGGGGAGCTGTTTTTT. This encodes CASSPWAGANTGELFF.

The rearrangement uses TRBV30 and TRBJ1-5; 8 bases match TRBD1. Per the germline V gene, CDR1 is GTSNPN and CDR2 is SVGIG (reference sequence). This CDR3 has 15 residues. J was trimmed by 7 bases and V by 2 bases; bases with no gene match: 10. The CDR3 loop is CAWSLAGGQGQPQHF. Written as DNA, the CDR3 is TGTGCCTGGAGTCTAGCAGGGGGCCAAGGGCAGCCCCAGCATTTT.

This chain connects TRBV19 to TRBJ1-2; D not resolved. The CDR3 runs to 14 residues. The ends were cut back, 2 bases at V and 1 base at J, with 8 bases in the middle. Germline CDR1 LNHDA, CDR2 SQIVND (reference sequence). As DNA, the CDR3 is TGTGCCAGTAGTATATGGCGGAATAACTATGGCTACACCTTC. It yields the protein CASSIWRNNYGYTF.

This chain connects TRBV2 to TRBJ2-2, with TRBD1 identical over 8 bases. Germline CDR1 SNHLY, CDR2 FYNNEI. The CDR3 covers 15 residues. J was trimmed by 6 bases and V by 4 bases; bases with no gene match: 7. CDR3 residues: CASSGGQGASGELFF. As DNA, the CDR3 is TGTGCCAGCAGTGGAGGGCAGGGGGCGTCCGGGGAGCTGTTTTTT. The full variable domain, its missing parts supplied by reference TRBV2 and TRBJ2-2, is EPEVTQTPSHQVTQMGQEVILRCVPISNHLYFYWYRQILGQKVEFLVSFYNNEISEKSEIFDDQFSVERPDGSNFTLKIRSTKLEDSAMYFCASSGGQGASGELFFGEGSRLTVL.

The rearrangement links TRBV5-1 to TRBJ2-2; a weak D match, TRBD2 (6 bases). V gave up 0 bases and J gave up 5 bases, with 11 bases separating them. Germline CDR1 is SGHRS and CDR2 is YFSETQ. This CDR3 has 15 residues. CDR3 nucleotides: TGCGCCAGCAGCTTGGTAGCGGACTTTACCGGGGAGCTGTTTTTT. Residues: CASSLVADFTGELFF.